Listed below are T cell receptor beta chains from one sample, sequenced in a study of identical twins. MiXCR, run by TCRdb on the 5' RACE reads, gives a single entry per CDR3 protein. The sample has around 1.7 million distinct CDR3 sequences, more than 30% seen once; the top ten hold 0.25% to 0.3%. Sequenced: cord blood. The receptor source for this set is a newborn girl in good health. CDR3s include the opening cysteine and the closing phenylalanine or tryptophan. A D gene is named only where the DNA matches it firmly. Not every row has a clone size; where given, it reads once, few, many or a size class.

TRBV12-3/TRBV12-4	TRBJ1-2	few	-	TGTGCCAGCAGACCCAAGCAGGTTACTAACTATGGCTACACCTTC	CASRPKQVTNYGYTF
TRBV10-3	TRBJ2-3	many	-	TGTGCCACCCGGCAGGGGATGGGAGATACGCAGTATTTT	CATRQGMGDTQYF
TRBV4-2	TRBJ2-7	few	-	TGTGCCAGCAGCCAAGATGTCCAGCGAGGCTCCTACGAGCAGTACTTC	CASSQDVQRGSYEQYF
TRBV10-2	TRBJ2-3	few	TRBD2	TGCGCCAGCAGAAGCGGTTGGCTAGCGGGGACAGATACGCAGTATTTT	CASRSGWLAGTDTQYF
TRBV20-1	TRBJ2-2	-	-	TGCAGTGCTAGAGATATGTTTAACACCGGGGAGCTGTTTTTT	CSARDMFNTGELFF
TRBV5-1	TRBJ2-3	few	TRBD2	TGCGCCAGCAATAGCGGGAGGACCACAGATACGCAGTATTTT	CASNSGRTTDTQYF
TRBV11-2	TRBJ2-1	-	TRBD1	TGTGCCAGCAGCTACCACAGGGGAGCTACCTACAATGAGCAGTTCTTC	CASSYHRGATYNEQFF
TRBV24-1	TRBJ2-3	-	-	TGTGCCACCGTGGAGGGGGATACGCAGTATTTT	CATVEGDTQYF
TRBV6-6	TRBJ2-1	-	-	TGTGCCAGCAGTTACCGCGCGGTGGGAGGCTACAATGAGCAGTTCTTC	CASSYRAVGGYNEQFF
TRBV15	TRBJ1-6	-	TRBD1	TGTGCCACCAGCCGGGGACAGCAACGCTCACCCCTCCACTTT	CATSRGQQRSPLHF
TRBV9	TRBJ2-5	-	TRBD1	TGTGCCAGCAGCGCGTCCGGGACAGGGAGGAGCAATGAGCAGTACTTC	CASSASGTGRSNEQYF
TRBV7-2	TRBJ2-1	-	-	TGTGCCAGCAGCTTAAGACCCACAGGGAATGAGCAGTTCTTC	CASSLRPTGNEQFF
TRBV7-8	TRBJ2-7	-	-	TGTGCCAGCAGCTTAGTAGGCCTAGCTGCCGCGGGTGAGCAGTACTTC	CASSLVGLAAAGEQYF
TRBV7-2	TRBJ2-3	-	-	TGTGCCAGCAGCCGCCCCCCCGGGGATACGCAGTATTTT	CASSRPPGDTQYF
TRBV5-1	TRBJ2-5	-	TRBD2	TGCGCCAGCAGCTGGAGACTAGCGGGAGACGGGGAGACCCAGTACTTC	CASSWRLAGDGETQYF
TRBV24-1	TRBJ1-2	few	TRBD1	TGTGCCACCAGTGATTCCGGGACAGGGGTTGGCTACACCTTC	CATSDSGTGVGYTF
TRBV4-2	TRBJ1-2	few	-	TGTGCCAGCAGCCAAGATCTGCGAGGGTGGGGTGGCTACACCTTC	CASSQDLRGWGGYTF
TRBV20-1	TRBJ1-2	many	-	TGCAGTGCTAGAGGGGGGGACTATGGCTACACCTTC	CSARGGDYGYTF
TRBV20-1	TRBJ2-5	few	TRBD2	TGCAGTGCTACCGGGACTAGTGAAGGGGAGACCCAGTACTTC	CSATGTSEGETQYF
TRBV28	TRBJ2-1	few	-	TGTGCCAGCAGACAGACGGGTGAGCAGTTCTTC	CASRQTGEQFF
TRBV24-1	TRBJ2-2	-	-	TGTGCCACCAGGATAAAGCCCCCAGGGGATACCGGGGAGCTGTTTTTT	CATRIKPPGDTGELFF
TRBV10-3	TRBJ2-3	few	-	TGTGCCATCACAGACAAAAGCACAGATACGCAGTATTTT	CAITDKSTDTQYF
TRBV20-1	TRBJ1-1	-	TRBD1	TGCAGTGCTAGAGGGTTTGGGCAGGGGGCAACTGAAGCTTTCTTT	CSARGFGQGATEAFF
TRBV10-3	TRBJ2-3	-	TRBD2	TGTGCCATCAGTGAGACTAGCGGGCGCACAGATACGCAGTATTTT	CAISETSGRTDTQYF
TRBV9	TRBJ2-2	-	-	TGTGCCAGCAGGTCGAGCGGCCCCGGGGAGCTGTTTTTT	CASRSSGPGELFF
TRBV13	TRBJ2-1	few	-	TGTGCCAGCAGCCCCGAGGGCCGGTCCTACAATGAGCAGTTCTTC	CASSPEGRSYNEQFF
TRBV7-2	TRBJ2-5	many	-	TGTGCCAGCAGCTTAACTGGGGGCTATTACGGAGAGACCCAGTACTTC	CASSLTGGYYGETQYF
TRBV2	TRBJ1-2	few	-	TGTGCCAGCAGCATTATGATGACAGGTTGGGATGGCTACACCTTC	CASSIMMTGWDGYTF
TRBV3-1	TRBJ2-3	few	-	TGTGCCAGCAGCCAAGGGGCGACGAGTGGAGATACGCAGTATTTT	CASSQGATSGDTQYF
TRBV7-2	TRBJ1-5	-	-	TGTGCCAGCAGCTTAGCGATCGGGGAACGGCAGCCCCAGCATTTT	CASSLAIGERQPQHF
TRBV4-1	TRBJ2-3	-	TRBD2	TGCGCCAGCAGCCTGCCCCCTACGGGAGGTGGCACAGATACGCAGTATTTT	CASSLPPTGGGTDTQYF
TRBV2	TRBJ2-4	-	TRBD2	TGTGCCAGCAGTGGCTACATGACTAGCGGGAGTGCCAAAAACATTCAGTACTTC	CASSGYMTSGSAKNIQYF
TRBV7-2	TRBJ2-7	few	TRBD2	TGTGCCAGCAGCTCATTCAAAGCGGGAGAGCGCTACGAGCAGTACTTC	CASSSFKAGERYEQYF
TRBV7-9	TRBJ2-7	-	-	TGTGCCAGCAAAGGGGCAGCCTCCTACGAGCAGTACTTC	CASKGAASYEQYF
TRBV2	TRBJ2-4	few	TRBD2	TGTGCCAGCAGTGAAAGGGGATCTAGCGGGAGCTTTAGCATTCAGTACTTC	CASSERGSSGSFSIQYF
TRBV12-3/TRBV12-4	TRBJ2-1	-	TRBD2	TGTGCCAGCCTTCCCTCGCGGGAGGACAATGAGCAGTTCTTC	CASLPSREDNEQFF
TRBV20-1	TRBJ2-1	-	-	TGCAGTGCTAGCGGTATGGGGCAGTTCTTC	CSASGMGQFF
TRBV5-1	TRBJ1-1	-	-	TGCGCCAGCAGCCAAAACAGGGTTGAAGCTTTCTTT	CASSQNRVEAFF
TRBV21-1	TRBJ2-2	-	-	TGTGCCAGCAGCGATTCCGGGACTAGCGGATCGGGCACCGGGGAGCTGTTTTTT	CASSDSGTSGSGTGELFF
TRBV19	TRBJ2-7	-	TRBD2	TGTGCCAGTATCCCGCGGCGGGGGGGCGTTTACGAGCAGTACTTC	CASIPRRGGVYEQYF
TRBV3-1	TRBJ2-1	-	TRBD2	TGTGCCAGCAGCCGTGCTTCTGGAGCGGGGGCCTACAATGAGCAGTTCTTC	CASSRASGAGAYNEQFF
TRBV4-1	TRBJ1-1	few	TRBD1	TGCGCCAGCAGCCATACCGGGACAGGGTTTGGGAACACTGAAGCTTTCTTT	CASSHTGTGFGNTEAFF
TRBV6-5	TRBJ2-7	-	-	TGTGCCAGCAGTTACCACCCACTTAGCGAGCAGTACTTC	CASSYHPLSEQYF
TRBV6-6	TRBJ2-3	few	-	TGTGCCAGCAGTTACGGGGGCGGAGCTAGCACAGATACGCAGTATTTT	CASSYGGGASTDTQYF
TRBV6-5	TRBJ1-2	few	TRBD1	TGTGCCAGCAGTTATAATCTGGACAGGGGGGACTATGGCTACACCTTC	CASSYNLDRGDYGYTF